The T cell receptor (beta chain) described here comes from a study of blood T cells in healthy people across ages (dated by TCRdb to the mid-2010s). At the level of the whole study: In model experiments, template switching captured roughly one uniquely barcoded TCR beta cDNA molecule for every two T cells. For two donors (one aged 18 to 29 and one aged 80 or older), the study analyzed two additional independent replicas of 1 million unique cDNA reads from the same blood draw. Using deep sequencing normalized with unique cDNA molecular identifiers, the study measured how TCR beta repertoire diversity changes with age. The donors were split into four age groups: young (average 16 years), middle-aged (about 40), aged (roughly 68) and long-lived (more than 80).

Libraries came from 5' RACE. Sequenced on an Illumina HiSeq 2500. The second PCR ran for about 6 to 11 cycles and used a J-beta primer mix along with a sample-barcoded 5' primer. Each TCR beta cDNA molecule received a unique molecular identifier from a template-switch 5' adaptor carrying 12 random nucleotides. Each sample yielded at least 3 million CDR3-containing paired-end reads. All of the RNA was converted into first-strand cDNA using the Mint cDNA synthesis kit, with a TRBC-specific oligonucleotide serving as the primer. All cDNA was treated with uracil-DNA glycosylase and then went through a first 18-cycle PCR with the universal primers M1SS and BC2_uni_R. The original methods were these. Each sample was normalized by randomly selecting 1 million high-quality reads, each carrying a distinct molecular identifier. Instead of being binned into consensus sequences, reads with shared molecular identifiers were discarded. MiTCR, run with a Q25 quality threshold and the strictest error-elimination algorithm, handled CDR3 identification, clonotype clustering and error correction. A nonparametric unseen species model with Euler transformation was used to estimate lower-bound total TCR beta diversity. The public reads were reanalyzed by TCRdb: fastp trimming at Q25, MiXCR alignment, in-frame beta chains only. Each CDR3 protein appears once, grouped with its most common genes and DNA. These V and J calls rely on TCRdb rather than the paper's analysis. The sample profile shows 750,000 to 850,000 distinct CDR3 sequences; 20% to 25% of them were found once. The ten largest make up approximately 3.7% of the sample.

Looking up the germline V gene yields CDR1 SNHLY and CDR2 FYNNEI. The CDR3 runs 12 residues from the cysteine to the phenylalanine. Here the CDR3 DNA is all that survives: 36 bases in frame from base 1. Trimming costs V 7 bases and J 2 bases, and their ends lie 9 bases apart. On the study overall, not on this receptor specifically: Since profiling was done on bulk unsorted PBMCs, naive and antigen-experienced compartments could not be conclusively compared. A strong correlation was found between observed TCR beta diversity and the percentage of naive T cells measured by flow cytometry. Estimates of total diversity from one million sequenced T cells were regarded as lower bounds and underestimates. Observed TCR beta diversity per million T cells fell roughly linearly with age, and a significant reduction was already apparent by age roughly 40. Compared with the aged group, the long-lived group had more naive CD4+ T cells, fewer expanded clones and increased TCR diversity, a pattern suggesting age selection. Donor CMV infection status was unknown, potentially confounding age-related changes in expanded clonotypes.

Systemically healthy Caucasian individuals from Russia, some 40 in total and aged roughly 6 to 95 years, were included as donors. Each donor gave approximately 10 milliliters of peripheral blood, collected into EDTA-treated Vacutainer tubes. Ficoll-Paque density-gradient centrifugation was used to isolate PBMCs, with at least 6 million per sample. Total RNA was extracted from PBMCs with Trizol reagent, with at least 6 micrograms obtained per sample. Naive CD45RAhigh/CD27high T cell percentages were measured by flow cytometry on a PBMC aliquot from every donor. This clonotype appeared a single time. It has no known antigen specificity. No per-base quality is available; no much larger clone lies one base away. In addition, the sample was reused for a study of T cells of mothers and their children. As the second study states: The donors were nine systemically healthy Caucasian individuals, made up of three mothers and their six children. cDNA synthesis used all of the extracted RNA, with roughly 1.5 ug of RNA in each 15 ul reaction. In the second PCR, sample barcodes and 2-4 random nucleotides were introduced via the M1S primer. Over 9 million TCR beta CDR3 reads came from each mother, compared with approximately 3 million reads from each child. Thymic selection shapes the output of TCR recombination in a similar way in related and unrelated pairs, and inherited differences have a minor effect. Normalized repertoire overlap was always slightly but never significantly higher in related than unrelated mother-child pairs. No persistent microchimeric T cell clones were found, with a detection sensitivity of roughly 99 clones per million clonotypes. To look for features that set related mother-child pairs apart from unrelated individuals, the researchers ran deep NGS to compare the TCR beta repertoires of mothers and children. On average, the children were roughly 11 +/- 4 years old, while the mothers were approximately 41 +/- 4 years old. After adapter ligation with NEBNext reagents, the libraries were sequenced on Illumina HiSeq 2000 with 100+100 nt paired-end reads. Mother and child libraries were prepared a month apart and sequenced in separate runs to prevent cross-contamination. For each donor, between roughly 500,000 and 2,100,000 distinct TCR beta clonotypes were identified. Naive TCR beta clonotypes were estimated from low-frequency clonotypes matched to each donor's FACS-determined naive share, without sorting.

Sequenced input: blood. This TCR was sampled from a boy aged 5 to 17 in good health. Recombination joined TRBV2 with TRBJ2-7; too little of a D gene remains to name it. The CDR3 reads CASMSYPYEQYF. DNA sequence: TGTGCCAGCATGTCGTATCCCTACGAGCAGTACTTC.